These 20 T cell receptor beta chains share one sample of origin, sequenced in a study of blood T cell repertoires in COVID-19. The data were produced by immunoSEQ multiplex PCR, yet TCRdb's version contains in-frame clones alone and is incomplete. The table shows just under 100,000 clones, with about 86% occurring only once. The sample was peripheral blood. These receptor sequences come from a woman aged 55-70 years in a cohort sampled during active or convalescent COVID-19.

This chain joins TRBV29-1 and TRBJ2-2; TRBD2 aligns across 14 bases. V dropped 4 bases and J dropped 2; count of bases not matched to a gene: 9. Germline V gene lookup returns CDR1 SQVTM and CDR2 ANQGSEA. This CDR3 region has 18 residues. Here the CDR3 DNA reads TGCAGCGTTGGGCCGGGACTAGCGGGAGAGTTTAACACCGGGGAGCTGTTTTTT. Translated, it gives CSVGPGLAGEFNTGELFF.

V usage is TRBV6-5 and J usage is TRBJ2-1; D is possibly TRBD1 (5 bases). The CDR3 runs to 14 residues. The V end lost 5 bases, the J end lost 4 bases, and 12 bases lay between the germline ends. From germline, CDR1 is MNHEY and CDR2 SVGAGI. This CDR3 reads CASSPRQSYNEQFF. The CDR3 bases are TGTGCCAGCAGTCCCCGACAGAGTTACAATGAGCAGTTCTTC.

CDR3 coding DNA: TGTGCCAGCAGCCCCCGGACAGGGATCCCCATGAACACTGAAGCTTTCTTT. This encodes CASSPRTGIPMNTEAFF. V and J are TRBV9 and TRBJ1-1; 8 positions match TRBD1. CDR1 SGDLS and CDR2 YYNGEE come from the germline V gene. V was pared by 4 bases and J by 0 bases, with 11 bases of the junction left unmatched. This CDR3 is 17 amino acids long.

This clone appeared a single time. The V call is TRBV12-3 or TRBV12-4, the J call TRBJ2-2; tentative D call: TRBD2 (6 bases). This CDR3 is built from 12 residues. V lost 3 bases and J lost 7, with 6 bases in between. CDR3 nucleotide sequence: TGTGCCAGCAGTTTGGGGGGCGGGGAGCTGTTTTTT. This gives the protein CASSLGGGELFF.

The chain employs TRBV6-5 and TRBJ1-5; 8 bases line up with TRBD1. The V gene's germline CDR1 is MNHEY and CDR2 SVGAGI. Unmatched junction bases numbered 15, after V lost 4 bases and J lost 13 bases. The CDR3 extends over 15 amino acids. CDR3 loop: CASSSQGQVKGSQHF. CDR3 bases: TGTGCCAGCAGTTCACAGGGACAGGTAAAGGGATCACAGCATTTT.

The V gene is TRBV2, the J gene TRBJ1-3, with TRBD1 matching over 10 bases. The CDR3 runs 14 residues. CDR1 is SNHLY and CDR2 is FYNNEI in the germline V gene. With 7 bases clipped from V and 2 bases from J, the junction kept 2 bases outside the gene matches. The CDR3 sequence is CASIGTGAGNTIYF. DNA of the CDR3: TGTGCCAGCATCGGGACAGGGGCTGGAAACACCATATATTTT.

The chain employs TRBV24-1 and TRBJ2-5; TRBD2 might be the D (5 bases). This CDR3 region has 15 residues. CDR1 is KGHDR and CDR2 is SFDVKD in the germline V gene. Trimming took 5 bases from V and 2 from J, leaving 14 bases between them. CDR3 protein: CATSGNSGWQETQYF. The CDR3 DNA reads TGTGCCACCAGTGGTAACTCGGGGTGGCAAGAGACCCAGTACTTC.

This clone was picked up a small number of times. The gene calls are TRBV7-2 and TRBJ1-1, with 7 bases lining up with TRBD1. The CDR3 extends over 12 amino acids. Germline V CDR1 and CDR2: SGHTA, FQGNSA. V shed 11 bases and J 4 bases; nucleotides not matched to a gene: 7. CDR3 loop: CADRGLGTEAFF. CDR3 nucleotides: TGTGCCGATAGGGGGCTGGGCACTGAAGCTTTCTTT. Filled out from reference TRBV7-2 and TRBJ1-1, the complete variable domain reads GAGVSQSPSNKVTEKGKDVELRCDPISGHTALYWYRQSLGQGLEFLIYFQGNSAPDKSGLPSDRFSAERTGGSVSTLTIQRTQQEDSAVYLCADRGLGTEAFFGQGTRLTVV.

V is TRBV5-8 and J is TRBJ2-5, with TRBD2 matching 9 bases. J gave up 2 bases and V 4 bases, and 3 bases lay outside the gene matches. CDR1 and CDR2 from the germline V gene are SGHTS and YDEGEE. The CDR3 loop spans 14 amino acids. DNA of the CDR3: TGTGCCAGCAGCCAGGGACTAGCACAAGAGACCCAGTACTTC. Translated, it gives CASSQGLAQETQYF. Drawing the rest from reference TRBV5-8 and TRBJ2-5, the complete variable domain is EAGVTQSPTHLIKTRGQQATLRCSPISGHTSVYWYQQALGLGLQFLLWYDEGEERNRGNFPPRFSGRQFPNYSSELNVNALELEDSALYLCASSQGLAQETQYFGPGTRLLVL.

V gene TRBV6-5 combines with J gene TRBJ2-2, with D uncertain. Germline CDR1 reads MNHEY; CDR2 reads SVGAGI. The CDR3 is 14 residues long. V was cut by 7 bases and J by 0 bases, with 9 bases left in between. CDR3 DNA sequence: TGTGCCAGCAAATTACAGTCGAACACCGGGGAGCTGTTTTTT. Protein sequence: CASKLQSNTGELFF.

The J gene is TRBJ2-7, the V gene TRBV10-3; 10 bases match TRBD2. The ends lost 5 bases at V and 0 bases at J; junction bases unmatched: 7. Germline V gives CDR1 ENHRY, CDR2 SYGVKD. The CDR3 is 16 amino acids. The CDR3 region has the DNA TGTGCCATCAGTCCTTTGAGCGGGGGGGCCTCCTACGAGCAGTACTTC. Amino acids: CAISPLSGGASYEQYF.

J is TRBJ2-3 and V is TRBV7-3; D possibly corresponds to TRBD1 (5 bases). Between the trimmed V and J ends, which lost 1 base and 1 base, there was a span of 9 bases. Germline V gene lookup returns CDR1 SGHTA and CDR2 FQGTGA. The CDR3 has 15 amino acids. In nucleotides, the CDR3 is TGTGCCAGCAGCTTAAGGGGCGATGGCACAGATACGCAGTATTTT. Protein product: CASSLRGDGTDTQYF.

The chain recombines TRBV28 with TRBJ1-6; no firm D call. CDR1 is MDHEN, CDR2 SYDVKM, per germline. V was clipped by 3 bases and J by 9 bases, with 6 bases between them. The CDR3 length is 12 residues. The CDR3: CASSLRGSPLHF. CDR3 in DNA: TGTGCCAGCAGTTTGAGAGGTTCACCCCTCCACTTT. Full variable domain (missing parts from reference TRBV28 and TRBJ1-6): DVKVTQSSRYLVKRTGEKVFLECVQDMDHENMFWYRQDPGLGLRLIYFSYDVKMKEKGDIPEGYSVSREKKERFSLILESASTNQTSMYLCASSLRGSPLHFGNGTRLTVT.

The chain links TRBV27 to TRBJ1-1; the match to TRBD1 covers 7 bases. The J segment lost 0 bases and the V segment lost 4 bases, leaving 14 bases of the junction unmatched. CDR1 and CDR2 from the germline V gene are MNHEY and SMNVEV (reference sequence). The CDR3 has 18 amino acids. CDR3 sequence: CASSSTGAVNLMNTEAFF. The CDR3 bases are TGTGCCAGCAGTTCTACAGGGGCGGTTAATCTAATGAACACTGAAGCTTTCTTT.

This sequence joins TRBV3-1 (or the pseudogene TRBV3-2) and TRBJ2-7; tentative D call: TRBD2 (5 bases). CDR1 is LGHDT and CDR2 is YNNKEL in the germline V gene (reference sequence). With 1 base removed from V and 9 bases from J, the gap between germline ends came to 13 bases. The CDR3 is 13 amino acids. CDR3 coding DNA: TGTGCCAGCAGCCAAGGCGGTCAGGCGGGGCAGTACTTC. Translating gives CASSQGGQAGQYF.

This clone was seen a single time. This chain connects TRBV28 to TRBJ2-3; TRBD2 aligns across 14 bases. The germline CDR1 and CDR2 sequences are MDHEN and SYDVKM. V dropped 3 bases and J dropped 4; count of bases not matched to a gene: 6. This CDR3 is 17 amino acids long. The CDR3 DNA sequence: TGTGCCAGCAGTTTGGGGACTAGCGGGAGAGCAGCAGATACGCAGTATTTT. This codes for CASSLGTSGRAADTQYF.

This chain links TRBV2 with TRBJ1-4, with D tentatively TRBD1 (6 bases). The CDR3 loop spans 13 amino acids. V lost 6 bases to trimming and J lost 8 bases, with 13 bases between them. The germline gives CDR1 SNHLY, CDR2 FYNNEI. In DNA form, the CDR3 reads TGTGCCAGCAGGAACGACAGGTTCGAAAAACTGTTTTTT. Protein product: CASRNDRFEKLFF.

The table lists this clone with a count of one. CDR3 sequence reads: CASSVRLAGRQETQYF. DNA of the CDR3: TGTGCCAGCAGTGTGAGACTAGCGGGCCGCCAAGAGACCCAGTACTTC. The chain recombines TRBV27 with TRBJ2-5; 10 bases fit TRBD2. The CDR3 loop spans 16 amino acids. Germline CDR1 and CDR2: MNHEY and SMNVEV (reference sequence). After removal of 5 bases from V and 1 base from J, the junction contained 7 bases not matched to a gene.

This rearrangement joins TRBV10-3 to TRBJ2-6; no reliable D call. Germline lookup yields CDR1 ENHRY and CDR2 SYGVKD. This CDR3 has 15 amino acids. The V and J ends lost 1 base and 0 bases respectively, with 4 bases between them. The CDR3 region is CAISEFLSGANVLTF. The DNA of the CDR3 is TGTGCCATCAGTGAGTTTCTCTCTGGGGCCAACGTCCTGACTTTC.

This clone has just a few counts. The genes are TRBV5-1 and TRBJ2-4; TRBD1 matches at 9 bases. CDR3 size: 14 residues. The ends lost 4 bases at V and 6 bases at J; junction bases unmatched: 5. From germline, CDR1 is SGHRS and CDR2 YFSETQ. Here the CDR3 reads CASSHPDRGNIQYF. The CDR3 nucleotides read TGCGCCAGCAGCCACCCGGACAGGGGAAACATTCAGTACTTC.